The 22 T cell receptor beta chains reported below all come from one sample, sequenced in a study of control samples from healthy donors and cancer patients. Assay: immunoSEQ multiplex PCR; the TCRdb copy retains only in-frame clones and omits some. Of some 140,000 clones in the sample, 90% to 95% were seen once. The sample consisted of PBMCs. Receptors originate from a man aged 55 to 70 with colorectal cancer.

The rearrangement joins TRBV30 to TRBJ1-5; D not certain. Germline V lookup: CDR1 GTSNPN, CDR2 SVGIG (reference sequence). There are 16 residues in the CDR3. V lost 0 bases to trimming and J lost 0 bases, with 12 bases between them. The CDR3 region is CAWSVQQLRSNQPQHF. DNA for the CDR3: TGTGCCTGGAGTGTACAACAGCTGCGTAGCAATCAGCCCCAGCATTTT.

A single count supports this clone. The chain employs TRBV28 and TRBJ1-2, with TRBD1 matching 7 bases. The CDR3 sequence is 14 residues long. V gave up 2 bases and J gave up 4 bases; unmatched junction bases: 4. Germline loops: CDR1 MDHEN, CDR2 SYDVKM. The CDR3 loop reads CASSLTTGAYGYTF. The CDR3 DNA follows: TGTGCCAGCAGTTTAACCACAGGGGCCTATGGCTACACCTTC.

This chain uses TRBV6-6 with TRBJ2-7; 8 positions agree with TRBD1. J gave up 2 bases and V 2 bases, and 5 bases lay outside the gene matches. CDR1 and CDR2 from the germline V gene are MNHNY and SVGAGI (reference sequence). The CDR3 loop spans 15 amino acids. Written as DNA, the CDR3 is TGTGCCAGCAGTTACGAAGGACAGGGTACCTACGAGCAGTACTTC. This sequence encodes CASSYEGQGTYEQYF.

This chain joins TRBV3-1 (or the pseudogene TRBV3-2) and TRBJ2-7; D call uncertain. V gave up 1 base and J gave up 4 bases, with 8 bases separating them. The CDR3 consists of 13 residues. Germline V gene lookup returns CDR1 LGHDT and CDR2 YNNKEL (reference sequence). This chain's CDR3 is CASSQVTGYEQYF. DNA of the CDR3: TGTGCCAGCAGCCAAGTGACCGGATACGAGCAGTACTTC.

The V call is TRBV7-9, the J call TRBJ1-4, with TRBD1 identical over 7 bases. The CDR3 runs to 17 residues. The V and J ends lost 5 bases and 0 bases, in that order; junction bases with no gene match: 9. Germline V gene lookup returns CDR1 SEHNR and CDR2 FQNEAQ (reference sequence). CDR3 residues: CASSPRTGRSTNEKLFF. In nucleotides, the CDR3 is TGTGCCAGCAGCCCCCGGACAGGACGTTCAACTAATGAAAAACTGTTTTTT.

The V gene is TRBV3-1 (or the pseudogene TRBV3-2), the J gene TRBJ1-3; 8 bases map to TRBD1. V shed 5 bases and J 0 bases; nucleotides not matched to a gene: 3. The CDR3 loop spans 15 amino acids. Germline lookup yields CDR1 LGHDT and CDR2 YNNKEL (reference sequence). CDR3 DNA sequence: TGTGCCAGCAGCGACAGGGGCCCCTCTGGAAACACCATATATTTT. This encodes CASSDRGPSGNTIYF.

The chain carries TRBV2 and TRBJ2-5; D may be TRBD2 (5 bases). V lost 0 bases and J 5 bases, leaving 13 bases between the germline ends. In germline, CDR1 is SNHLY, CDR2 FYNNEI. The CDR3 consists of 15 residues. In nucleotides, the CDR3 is TGTGCCAGCAGTGAAGCGCTGGGCGGGTGGGAGACCCAGTACTTC. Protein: CASSEALGGWETQYF.

The CDR3 nucleotides read TGTGCCAGCTCACCCCGGGACACAGGCTACGAGCAGTACTTC. It encodes CASSPRDTGYEQYF. This sequence joins TRBV18 and TRBJ2-7, with TRBD1 as a possible D gene (6 bases). CDR3 size: 14 residues. V shed 3 bases and J shed 3 bases, with 12 bases lying between them. The germline V gene has CDR1 KGHSH and CDR2 LQKENI.

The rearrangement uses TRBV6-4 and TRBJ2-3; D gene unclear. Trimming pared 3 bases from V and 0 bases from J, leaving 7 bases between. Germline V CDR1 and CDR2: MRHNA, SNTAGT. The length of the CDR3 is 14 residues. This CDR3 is CASSDGFSTDTQYF. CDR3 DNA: TGTGCCAGCAGTGATGGGTTTAGCACAGATACGCAGTATTTT.

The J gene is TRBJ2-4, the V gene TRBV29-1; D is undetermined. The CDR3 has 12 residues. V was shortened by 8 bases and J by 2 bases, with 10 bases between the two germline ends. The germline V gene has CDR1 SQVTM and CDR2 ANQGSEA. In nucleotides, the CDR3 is TGCAGCCCGGGCGGTCCCAAAAACATTCAGTACTTC. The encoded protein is CSPGGPKNIQYF. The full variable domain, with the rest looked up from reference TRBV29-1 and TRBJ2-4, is SAVISQKPSRDICQRGTSLTIQCQVDSQVTMMFWYRQQPGQSLTLIATANQGSEATYESGFVIDKFPISRPNLTFSTLTVSNMSPEDSSIYLCSPGGPKNIQYFGAGTRLSVL.

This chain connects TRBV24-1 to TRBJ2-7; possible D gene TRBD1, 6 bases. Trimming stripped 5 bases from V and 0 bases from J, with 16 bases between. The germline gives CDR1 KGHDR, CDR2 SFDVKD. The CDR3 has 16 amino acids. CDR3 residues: CATSVNGRDTSYEQYF. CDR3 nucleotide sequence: TGTGCCACCAGTGTCAACGGCCGGGACACCTCCTACGAGCAGTACTTC.

The CDR3 DNA reads as TGTGCCAGCAGTTACGGAGGGACAGGGTCCTTTTCTGGCTACACCTTC. Translation: CASSYGGTGSFSGYTF. The gene calls are TRBV6-5 and TRBJ1-2, with 9 bases lining up with TRBD1. Germline CDR1 reads MNHEY; CDR2 reads SVGAGI. V gave up 2 bases and J gave up 7 bases; unmatched junction bases: 11. This CDR3 has 16 residues.

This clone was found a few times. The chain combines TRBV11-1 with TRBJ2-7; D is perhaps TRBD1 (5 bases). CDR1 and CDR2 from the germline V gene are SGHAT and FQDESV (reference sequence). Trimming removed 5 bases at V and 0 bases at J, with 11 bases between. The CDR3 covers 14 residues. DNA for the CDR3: TGTGCCAGCAGCCAAGACAGCAACTCCTACGAGCAGTACTTC. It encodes CASSQDSNSYEQYF.

This chain's CDR3 is CASSRTGLTNTEAFF. The CDR3 nucleotides read TGTGCCAGCAGCAGAACGGGACTTACGAACACTGAAGCTTTCTTT. The chain combines TRBV9 with TRBJ1-1; possibly TRBD1 for D (5 bases). The germline V and J ends were trimmed by 4 bases and 1 base, with 14 bases remaining between them. CDR1 and CDR2 (germline): SGDLS, YYNGEE. The CDR3 has 15 residues.

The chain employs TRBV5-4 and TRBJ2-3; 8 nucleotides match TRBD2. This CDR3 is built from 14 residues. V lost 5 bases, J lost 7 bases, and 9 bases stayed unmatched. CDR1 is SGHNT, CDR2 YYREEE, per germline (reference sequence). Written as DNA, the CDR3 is TGTGCCAGCAGTCGGTCGGGGGGGGGTCATACGCAGTATTTT. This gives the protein CASSRSGGGHTQYF.

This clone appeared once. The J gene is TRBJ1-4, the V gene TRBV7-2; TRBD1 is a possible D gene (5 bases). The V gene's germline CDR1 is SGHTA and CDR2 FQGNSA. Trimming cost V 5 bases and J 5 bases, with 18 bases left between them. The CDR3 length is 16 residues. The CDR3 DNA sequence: TGTGCCAGCAGCCCACTCGGGCAGGGTGGGAATGAAAAACTGTTTTTT. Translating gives CASSPLGQGGNEKLFF. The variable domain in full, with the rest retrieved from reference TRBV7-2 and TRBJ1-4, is GAGVSQSPSNKVTEKGKDVELRCDPISGHTALYWYRQSLGQGLEFLIYFQGNSAPDKSGLPSDRFSAERTGGSVSTLTIQRTQQEDSAVYLCASSPLGQGGNEKLFFGSGTQLSVL.

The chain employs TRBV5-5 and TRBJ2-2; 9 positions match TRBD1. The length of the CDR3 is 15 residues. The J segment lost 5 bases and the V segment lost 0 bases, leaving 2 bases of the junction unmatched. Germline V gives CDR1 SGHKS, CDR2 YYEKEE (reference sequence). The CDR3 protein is CASSLGTGVTGELFF. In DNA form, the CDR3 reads TGTGCCAGCAGCTTGGGGACAGGGGTGACCGGGGAGCTGTTTTTT. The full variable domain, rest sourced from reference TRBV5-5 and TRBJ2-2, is DAGVTQSPTHLIKTRGQQVTLRCSPISGHKSVSWYQQVLGQGPQFIFQYYEKEERGRGNFPDRFSARQFPNYSSELNVNALLLGDSALYLCASSLGTGVTGELFFGEGSRLTVL.

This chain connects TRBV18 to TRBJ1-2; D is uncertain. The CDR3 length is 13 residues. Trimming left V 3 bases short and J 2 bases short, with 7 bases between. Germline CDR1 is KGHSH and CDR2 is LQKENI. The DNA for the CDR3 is TGTGCCAGCTCACCCGACGGAAACTATGGCTACACCTTC. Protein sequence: CASSPDGNYGYTF.

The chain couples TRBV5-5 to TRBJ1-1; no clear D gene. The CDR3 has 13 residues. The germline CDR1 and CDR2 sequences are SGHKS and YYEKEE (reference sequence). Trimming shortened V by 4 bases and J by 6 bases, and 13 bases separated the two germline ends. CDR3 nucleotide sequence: TGTGCCAGCAGCCTCCAGGCGGGCTCTGAAGCTTTCTTT. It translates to CASSLQAGSEAFF.

The CDR3 bases are TGTGCCAGTAGTATGGAGGGCCCTAATCAGCCCCAGCATTTT. Translation: CASSMEGPNQPQHF. V is TRBV19 and J is TRBJ1-5; D remains unclear. This CDR3 has 14 amino acids. Germline CDR1 is LNHDA and CDR2 is SQIVND (reference sequence). Trimming pared 3 bases from V and 4 bases from J, leaving 10 bases between.

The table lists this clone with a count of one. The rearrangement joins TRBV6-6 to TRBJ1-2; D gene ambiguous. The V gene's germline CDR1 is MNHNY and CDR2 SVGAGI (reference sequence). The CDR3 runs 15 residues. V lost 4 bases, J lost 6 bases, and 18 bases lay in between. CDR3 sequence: CASSSIQKGKDGYTF. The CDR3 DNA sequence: TGTGCCAGCAGTTCGATCCAAAAGGGAAAAGATGGCTACACCTTC.

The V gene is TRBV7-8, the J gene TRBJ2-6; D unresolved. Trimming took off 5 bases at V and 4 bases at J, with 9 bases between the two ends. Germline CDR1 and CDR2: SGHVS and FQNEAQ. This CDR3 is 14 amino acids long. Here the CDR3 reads CASSMGSGANVLTF. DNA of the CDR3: TGTGCCAGCAGCATGGGGTCGGGGGCCAACGTCCTGACTTTC.